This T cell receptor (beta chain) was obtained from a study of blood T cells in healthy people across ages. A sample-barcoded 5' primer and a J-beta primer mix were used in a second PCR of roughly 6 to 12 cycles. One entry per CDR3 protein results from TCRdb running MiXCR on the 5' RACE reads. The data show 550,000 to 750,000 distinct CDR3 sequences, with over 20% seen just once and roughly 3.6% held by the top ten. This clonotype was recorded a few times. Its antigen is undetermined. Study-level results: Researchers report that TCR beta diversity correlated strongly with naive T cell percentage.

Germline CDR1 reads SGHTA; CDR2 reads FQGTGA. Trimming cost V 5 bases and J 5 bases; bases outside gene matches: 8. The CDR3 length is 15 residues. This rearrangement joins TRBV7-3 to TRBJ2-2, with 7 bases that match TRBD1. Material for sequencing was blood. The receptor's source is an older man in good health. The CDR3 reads CASSLDRVGTGELFF. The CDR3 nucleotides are TGTGCCAGCAGCCTCGACAGGGTCGGAACCGGGGAGCTGTTTTTT.